This TCR beta chain derives from a study of blood T cells in healthy people across ages. Study-wide points: In long-lived donors, naive CD4+ cell counts and diversity exceeded those of aged donors. Observed TCR beta diversity per million T cells went down as age went up. This fall followed a roughly linear course with age.

With a J-beta primer mix and a sample-barcoded 5' primer, a second PCR ran about 6 to 11 cycles. TCRdb processed the 5' RACE reads anew with MiXCR; each CDR3 protein has one entry. The sample yields 550,000 to 750,000 distinct CDR3 sequences, about 21% seen once. No fewer than 5 micrograms of total RNA were isolated from every sample. This clonotype was detected only a few times. Its specificity is not known. CDR1 and CDR2 (germline): DFQATT, SNEGSKA (reference sequence). The CDR3 consists of 14 residues. V lost 0 bases to trimming and J lost 7 bases, with 12 bases between them. This receptor was obtained from a man in his 70s in good health. The sequencing sample was made of blood. This sequence joins TRBV20-1 and TRBJ1-4, with D maybe TRBD1 (5 bases). This CDR3 reads CSARDQGGSEKLFF. In DNA form, the CDR3 reads TGCAGTGCTAGAGATCAGGGAGGTAGTGAAAAACTGTTTTTT.